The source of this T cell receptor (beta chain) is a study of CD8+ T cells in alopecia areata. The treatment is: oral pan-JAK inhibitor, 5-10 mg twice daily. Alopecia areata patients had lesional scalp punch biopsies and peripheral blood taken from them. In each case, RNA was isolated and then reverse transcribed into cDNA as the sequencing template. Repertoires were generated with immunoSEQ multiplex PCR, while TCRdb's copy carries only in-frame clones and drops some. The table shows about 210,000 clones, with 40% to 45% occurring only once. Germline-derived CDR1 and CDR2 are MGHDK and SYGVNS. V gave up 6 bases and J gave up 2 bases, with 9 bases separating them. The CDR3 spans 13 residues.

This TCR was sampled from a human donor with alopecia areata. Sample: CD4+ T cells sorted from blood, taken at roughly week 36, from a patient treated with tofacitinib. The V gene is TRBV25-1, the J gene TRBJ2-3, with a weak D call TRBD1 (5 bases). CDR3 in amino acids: CASRVGATDTQYF. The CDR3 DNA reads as TGTGCCAGCAGGGTTGGGGCCACAGATACGCAGTATTTT.